Below are 22 T cell receptor beta chains sequenced from a single sample in a study of regulatory and conventional T cells in RAG deficiency. Libraries were prepared by immunoSEQ multiplex PCR; TCRdb keeps only in-frame clonotypes and omits some of them. Among more than 30,000 clones listed, over 80% were seen once. The data also belong to a second study, concerning regulatory T cells. From that study: The PCR used 52 TRBV and 13 TRBJ primers.

Sequencing input: CD8+ T cells sorted from blood. The source is a human donor in good health.

The J gene is TRBJ2-3, the V gene TRBV21-1; no check of the table's D call, TRBD2, against the DNA was made. TRBV21-1 is tagged as a pseudogene. The length of the CDR3 is 18 residues. The CDR3 protein is CASSKALSGRIVPDTQYF. CDR3 nucleotides: TGTGCCAGCAGCAAAGCCCTGAGCGGGAGAATAGTTCCAGATACGCAGTATTTT.

The chain employs TRBV6-6 and TRBJ2-5; D uncertain. Trimming pared 2 bases from V and 9 bases from J, leaving 10 bases between. The CDR3 contains 12 residues. Germline values: CDR1 MNHNY, CDR2 SVGAGI (reference sequence). The CDR3 bases are TGTGCCAGCAGTTACATCGGGTTCCCCCAGTACTTC. Translation gives CASSYIGFPQYF.

The V call is TRBV11-3, the J call TRBJ2-5; D gene ambiguous. The CDR3 is 14 residues long. CDR1 and CDR2 from the germline V gene are SGHNT and YENEEA. The V and J ends lost 5 bases and 3 bases respectively, with 13 bases between them. CDR3 sequence (DNA): TGTGCCAGCAGCCTTCAAGACTCGAAAGAGACCCAGTACTTC. It encodes CASSLQDSKETQYF. The full variable domain, completed using reference TRBV11-3 and TRBJ2-5, is EAGVVQSPRYKIIEKKQPVAFWCNPISGHNTLYWYLQNLGQGPELLIRYENEEAVDDSQLPKDRFSAERLKGVDSTLKIQPAELGDSAVYLCASSLQDSKETQYFGPGTRLLVL.

V gene TRBV28 combines with J gene TRBJ1-2; weak D call: TRBD1 (5 bases). The V gene lost 4 bases and the J gene lost 3 bases, with 18 bases spanning the gap. This CDR3 has 16 amino acids. The germline CDR1 and CDR2 sequences are MDHEN and SYDVKM. CDR3 DNA: TGTGCCAGCAGTTCACTTATTGATCAGGGCCACTATGGCTACACCTTC. Translation gives CASSSLIDQGHYGYTF.

The genes are TRBV5-6 and TRBJ2-2, with D maybe TRBD2 (5 bases). CDR1 is SGHDT and CDR2 is YYEEEE in the germline V gene. The length of the CDR3 is 13 residues. Between the trimmed V and J ends, which lost 4 bases and 5 bases, there was a span of 9 bases. The DNA of the CDR3 is TGTGCCAGCAGCCCTACTAGGACCGGGGAGCTGTTTTTT. Its protein is CASSPTRTGELFF.

The chain recombines TRBV27 with TRBJ2-3; tentatively, D is TRBD2 (5 bases). CDR3 length equals 13 residues. With 2 bases removed from V and 6 bases from J, the gap between germline ends came to 9 bases. Germline assignment: CDR1 MNHEY and CDR2 SMNVEV (reference sequence). The CDR3 sequence is CASSLTRGDTQYF. CDR3 nucleotide sequence: TGTGCCAGCAGTTTAACCCGCGGGGATACGCAGTATTTT.

The V and J genes are TRBV11-2 and TRBJ2-5; no clear D gene. CDR1 is SGHAT and CDR2 is FQNNGV in the germline V gene. The V gene lost 3 bases and the J gene lost 5 bases, with 7 bases spanning the gap. The CDR3 length is 12 residues. CDR3 region: CASSFAEETQYF. The DNA of the CDR3 is TGTGCCAGCAGCTTCGCAGAGGAGACCCAGTACTTC.

The chain combines TRBV29-1 with TRBJ2-1, with 11 bases identical to TRBD2. Germline V CDR1 and CDR2: SQVTM, ANQGSEA. The CDR3 consists of 19 residues. Losses at the gene ends were 8 bases for V and 8 bases for J; bases not matched to a gene: 26. The CDR3 DNA reads TGCAGCTGTTTTATACCTACTAGCGGGAGTCCCTCGTATTTCGATGAGCAGTTCTTC. Amino acid sequence: CSCFIPTSGSPSYFDEQFF.

The chain combines TRBV27 with TRBJ2-5, with 12 positions matching TRBD1. The V gene end was trimmed by 6 bases and the J gene end by 5 bases; junction bases not matched to a gene: 7. Germline V gene sequence: CDR1 MNHEY, CDR2 SMNVEV (reference sequence). CDR3 length equals 15 residues. Here the CDR3 reads CASSSGQGAGETQYF. The CDR3 DNA reads as TGTGCCAGCAGCTCGGGACAGGGGGCAGGGGAGACCCAGTACTTC.

CDR3 in DNA: TGTGCCAGCAGTGAGTGGGGTCAGCCCCAGCATTTT. This gives the protein CASSEWGQPQHF. The chain carries TRBV6-1 and TRBJ1-5; D gene unclear. CDR1 and CDR2 (germline): MNHNS, SASEGT. This CDR3 region has 12 residues. V lost 3 bases and J lost 6, with 6 bases in between.

This clone was detected once. The rearrangement links TRBV11-2 to TRBJ2-5; D is possibly TRBD2 (6 bases). The better agreement between TRBJ2-7 and the DNA end casts doubt on the J call. The CDR3 covers 14 residues. Germline V gives CDR1 SGHAT, CDR2 FQNNGV. CDR3 in amino acids: CASSLASESYEQYF. The CDR3 coding sequence is TGTGCCAGCAGCTTGGCTAGCGAGAGCTACGAGCAGTACTTC.

The chain is built from TRBV6-6 and TRBJ1-2; D remains ambiguous. Germline CDR1 MNHNY, CDR2 SVGAGI (reference sequence). The germline V and J ends were trimmed by 2 bases and 2 bases, with 6 bases remaining between them. The CDR3 runs to 13 residues. The chain's CDR3 is CASSYTENYGYTF. The CDR3 region has the DNA TGTGCCAGCAGTTACACAGAGAACTATGGCTACACCTTC.

On this clone: At one end the junction does not follow the germline gene, possibly because of a read error. CDR3 coding DNA: TGTGCCAGCAGCCCACTAGCGGTGAACACCGGGGAGCTGGTTTTT. This encodes CASSPLAVNTGELVF. This sequence joins TRBV7-9 and TRBJ2-2, with 8 bases aligning to TRBD2. Germline lookup yields CDR1 SEHNR and CDR2 FQNEAQ (reference sequence). This CDR3 comprises 15 residues.

The chain employs TRBV11-3 and TRBJ2-1; TRBD2 matches at 12 bases. V shed 1 base and J 3 bases; nucleotides not matched to a gene: 4. Germline V lookup: CDR1 SGHNT, CDR2 YENEEA. There are 17 residues in the CDR3. CDR3 sequence (DNA): TGTGCCAGCAGCTTAGCTAGCGGGAGGGACTTCTACAATGAGCAGTTCTTC. Encoded protein: CASSLASGRDFYNEQFF.

The CDR3 is CATSRDVPREEGYNEQFF. CDR3 DNA: TGTGCCACCAGCAGAGATGTCCCACGGGAAGAGGGCTACAATGAGCAGTTCTTC. This rearrangement joins TRBV15 to TRBJ2-1; TRBD2 is a possible D gene (5 bases). Per the germline V gene, CDR1 is LNHNV and CDR2 is YYDKDF (reference sequence). V was cut by 0 bases and J by 3 bases, with 18 bases left in between. The CDR3 runs to 18 residues. Supplemented by reference TRBV15 and TRBJ2-1, the full variable domain reads DAMVIQNPRYQVTQFGKPVTLSCSQTLNHNVMYWYQQKSSQAPKLLFHYYDKDFNNEADTPDNFQSRRPNTSFCFLDIRSPGLGDTAMYLCATSRDVPREEGYNEQFFGPGTRLTVL.

The CDR3 loop is CASSIVWTGEYSNQPQHF. The CDR3 coding sequence is TGTGCCAGTAGTATAGTCTGGACAGGGGAATATAGCAATCAGCCCCAGCATTTT. This sequence joins TRBV19 and TRBJ1-5; 9 nucleotides match TRBD1. Germline values: CDR1 LNHDA, CDR2 SQIVND (reference sequence). This CDR3 spans 18 amino acids. J was trimmed by 0 bases and V by 1 base; bases with no gene match: 7.

The chain recombines TRBV7-9 with TRBJ2-3, with D unresolved. Germline V lookup: CDR1 SEHNR, CDR2 FQNEAQ (reference sequence). The CDR3 totals 15 residues. Trimming cost V 4 bases and J 4 bases, with 15 bases left between them. The CDR3 DNA reads TGTGCCAGCAGCTCCCCGGCCGCTCGCCCAGATACGCAGTATTTT. Translation gives CASSSPAARPDTQYF.

This chain joins TRBV28 and TRBJ2-3, with D unclear. Germline V gene lookup returns CDR1 MDHEN and CDR2 SYDVKM. Deletions cut 3 bases from V and 3 bases from J, with 4 bases between. The CDR3 runs 12 residues. The CDR3 loop reads CASSLITDTQYF. DNA for the CDR3: TGTGCCAGCAGTTTGATAACAGATACGCAGTATTTT.

The rearrangement links TRBV14 to TRBJ2-1; no firm D call. Germline loops: CDR1 SGHDN, CDR2 FVKESK. The CDR3 sequence is 14 residues long. The V and J ends lost 4 bases and 4 bases respectively, with 11 bases between them. The DNA of the CDR3 is TGTGCCAGCAGCCCCTCTACAGTGTACAATGAGCAGTTCTTC. Translated, it gives CASSPSTVYNEQFF. Using reference TRBV14 and TRBJ2-1 for the parts outside the CDR3, the full variable domain is EAGVTQFPSHSVIEKGQTVTLRCDPISGHDNLYWYRRVMGKEIKFLLHFVKESKQDESGMPNNRFLAERTGGTYSTLKVQPAELEDSGVYFCASSPSTVYNEQFFGPGTRLTVL.

V and J are TRBV11-3 and TRBJ2-3; D possibly corresponds to TRBD2 (5 bases). The V gene lost 7 bases and the J gene lost 5 bases, with 19 bases spanning the gap. This CDR3 comprises 15 residues. Germline values: CDR1 SGHNT, CDR2 YENEEA. The CDR3 sequence is CASTKRGQPGDTQYF. The CDR3 nucleotides read TGTGCCAGCACCAAGCGAGGGCAGCCAGGAGATACGCAGTATTTT.

This clone appeared once. The chain carries TRBV13 and TRBJ2-3; 7 bases are shared with TRBD2. There are 15 residues in the CDR3. Trimming took 6 bases from V and 2 from J; bases not matched to a gene: 8. Germline-derived CDR1 and CDR2 are PRHDT and FYEKMQ (reference sequence). Written as DNA, the CDR3 is TGTGCCAGCAGTAGGACGGGGGGTCCCACAGATACGCAGTATTTT. Protein product: CASSRTGGPTDTQYF.

The gene calls are TRBV28 and TRBJ2-7; D gene uncertain. This CDR3 region has 14 residues. V was clipped by 4 bases and J by 4 bases, with 14 bases between them. The germline V gene encodes CDR1 MDHEN and CDR2 SYDVKM. The CDR3 DNA sequence: TGTGCCAGCAGTTACCAGGTCGGATTTTACGAGCAGTACTTC. Its translation is CASSYQVGFYEQYF.